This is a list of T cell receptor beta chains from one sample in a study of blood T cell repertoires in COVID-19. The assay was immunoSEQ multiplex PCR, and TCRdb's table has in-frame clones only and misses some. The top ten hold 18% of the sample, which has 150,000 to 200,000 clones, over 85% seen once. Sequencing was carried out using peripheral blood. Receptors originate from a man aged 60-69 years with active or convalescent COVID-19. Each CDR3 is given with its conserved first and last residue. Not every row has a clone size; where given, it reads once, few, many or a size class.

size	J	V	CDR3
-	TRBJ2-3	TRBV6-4	CASRTSGAPTDTQYF
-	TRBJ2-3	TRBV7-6	CASSYIISGAGDTDTQYF
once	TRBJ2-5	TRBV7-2	CASSRGQGETQYF
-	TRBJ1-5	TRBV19	CASSIVTGGSNQPQHF
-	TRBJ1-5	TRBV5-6	CASSLYGGNQPQHF
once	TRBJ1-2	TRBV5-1	CASSLQGKDYGYTF
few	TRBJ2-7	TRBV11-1	CASSLRGPQYF
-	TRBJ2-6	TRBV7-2	CASSLTGGLKSGANVLTF
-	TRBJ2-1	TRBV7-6	CASSLVRGGDNEQFF
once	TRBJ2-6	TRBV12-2	CASRLKAGGSGANVLTF
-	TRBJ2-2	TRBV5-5	CASSLLQQNGELFF
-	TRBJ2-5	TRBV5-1	CASSLALAGQETQYF
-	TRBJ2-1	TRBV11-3	CASSLGSGGLNEQFF
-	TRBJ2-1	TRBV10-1	CASSESGRGQGIWNEQFF
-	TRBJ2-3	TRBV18	CASSGLAGGSDTQYF
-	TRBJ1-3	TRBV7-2	CASSLALGTGGGNTIYF
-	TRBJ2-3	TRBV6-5	CASRSTGGLTDTQYF
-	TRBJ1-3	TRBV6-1	CASSELGRHSGNTIYF
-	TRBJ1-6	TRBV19	CASSIARGINSPLHF
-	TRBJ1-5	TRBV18	CASSPAPQANNQPQHF
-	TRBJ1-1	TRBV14	CASSQDITGAMNTEAFF
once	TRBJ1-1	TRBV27	CASSLVQAGDTEAFF
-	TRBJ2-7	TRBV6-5	CASRSGTGITYEQYF
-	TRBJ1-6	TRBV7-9	CASSLPKDRANSPLHF
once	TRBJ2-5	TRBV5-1	CASSGHGGALETQYF
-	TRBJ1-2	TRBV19	CASSIMSGPDAFGYTF
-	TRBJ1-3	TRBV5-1	CASSQTTGNSGNTIYF
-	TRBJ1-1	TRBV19	CASIRSGDIVVRAEAFF
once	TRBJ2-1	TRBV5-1	CASSSGTSSHNEQFF
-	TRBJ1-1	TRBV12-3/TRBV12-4	CASSFAGLEAFF
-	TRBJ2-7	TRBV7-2	CASSPQGDSYEQYF
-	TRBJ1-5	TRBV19	CASSIKAGEDQPQHF
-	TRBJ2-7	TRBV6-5	CASSIFGLAGVEQYF
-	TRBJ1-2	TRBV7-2	CASSLEQGGGYTF
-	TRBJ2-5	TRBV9	CASSVDRLAETQYF
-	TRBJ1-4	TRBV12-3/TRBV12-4	CASRPGQGEKLFF
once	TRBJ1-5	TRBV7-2	CASSLEPVGASNQPQHF
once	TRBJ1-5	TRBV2	CASKRDLAINQPQHF